This T cell receptor beta chain was captured in a study of glioma-infiltrating T cells after dendritic cell vaccination. In the case of this clone: Antigen: not known.

Germline CDR1 is MNHEY and CDR2 is SMNVEV (reference sequence). The V and J ends lost 3 bases and 2 bases respectively, with 14 bases between them. The CDR3 has 16 amino acids. The study, taken as a whole, reports: Only a small number of patients had complete blood and tumor samples.

This sample's time point: after dendritic cell vaccination, including at tumor progression/relapse. Selection required adequate fresh-frozen tumor tissue plus more than two years' survival data. PBMC were collected before vaccination, two weeks after the third vaccination, and at progression. The data were produced by immunoSEQ multiplex PCR, yet TCRdb's version contains in-frame clones alone and is incomplete. The sample includes 60,000 or so clones, about 89% seen only once; the top ten take roughly 11%. The sample in question was blood, obtained after dendritic cell vaccination. The receptor comes from a human donor with glioblastoma. The gene calls are TRBV27 and TRBJ2-1, with D maybe TRBD1 (5 bases). CDR3 DNA sequence: TGTGCCAGCAGTTTCCGACAGATGAGCACCTACAATGAGCAGTTCTTC. Amino acid sequence: CASSFRQMSTYNEQFF.